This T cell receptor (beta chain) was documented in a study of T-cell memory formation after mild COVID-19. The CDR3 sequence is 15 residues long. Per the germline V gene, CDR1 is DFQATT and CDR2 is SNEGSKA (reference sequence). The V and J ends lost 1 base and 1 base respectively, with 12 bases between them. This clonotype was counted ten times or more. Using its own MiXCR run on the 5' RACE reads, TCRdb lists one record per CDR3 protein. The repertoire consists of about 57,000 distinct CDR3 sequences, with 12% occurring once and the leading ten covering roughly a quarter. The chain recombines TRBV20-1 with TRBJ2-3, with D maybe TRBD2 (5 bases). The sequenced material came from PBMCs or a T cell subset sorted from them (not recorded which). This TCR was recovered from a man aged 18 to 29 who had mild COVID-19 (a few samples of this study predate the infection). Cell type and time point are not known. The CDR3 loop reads CSARVPGKGTDTQYF. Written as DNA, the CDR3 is TGCAGTGCTAGAGTTCCGGGGAAGGGCACAGATACGCAGTATTTT.